Listed below are T cell receptor beta chains from one sample, sequenced in a study of beta chain features in type 1 diabetes. The method was immunoSEQ multiplex PCR; TCRdb's version includes in-frame clones alone and lacks a portion of them. Of hundreds of thousands of clones listed, around an eighth are singletons. The sequencing sample was made of naive CD4+ T cells from blood. The receptors stem from a man in his late teens or twenties with type 1 diabetes. CDR3s include the opening cysteine and the closing phenylalanine or tryptophan. A D gene is named only where the DNA matches it firmly. Where a row states a size, it is once, few, many or the class of an expanded clone; other rows omit it.

CDR3nt	CDR3aa	j_gene	d_gene	abundance	v_gene
TGTGCCAGCGGGGGACCAAACCGAGGGGAGACCCAGTACTTC	CASGGPNRGETQYF	TRBJ2-5	NA	NA	TRBV7-6
TGTGCCAGCAGCCTCGCCGTGGGCAGGAACACTGAAGCTTTCTTT	CASSLAVGRNTEAFF	TRBJ1-1	NA	few	TRBV7-9
TGCAGCGTCCGAACGCCTACAGGTGAAACCTACAATGAGCAGTTCTTC	CSVRTPTGETYNEQFF	TRBJ2-1	NA	few	TRBV29-1
TGTGCCATCAGCCAGACGGGAACAGGGGGCGATTCACCCCTCCACTTT	CAISQTGTGGDSPLHF	TRBJ1-6	TRBD1	NA	TRBV10-3
TGTGCCAGCAGTCAGGGACAGGGTGTGGGTGAGCAGTACTTC	CASSQGQGVGEQYF	TRBJ2-7	TRBD1	NA	TRBV28
TGTGCCAGCTCACCAGGCGGGAACTATGGCTACACCTTC	CASSPGGNYGYTF	TRBJ1-2	NA	few	TRBV18
TGCAGCGTAGGACTAGCGGAGCTGTCGACCCAGTACTTC	CSVGLAELSTQYF	TRBJ2-5	TRBD2	NA	TRBV29-1
TGTGCCAGCAGCTTAGTCGGGAACACTGAAGCTTTCTTT	CASSLVGNTEAFF	TRBJ1-1	NA	few	TRBV7-2
TGTGCCAGCTCACCAAGGGAAAGCACAGATACGCAGTATTTT	CASSPRESTDTQYF	TRBJ2-3	NA	few	TRBV18
TGCGCCAGCTCGGACGGACCCTCCTACGAGCAGTACTTC	CASSDGPSYEQYF	TRBJ2-7	NA	NA	TRBV5-1
TGCGCCAGCAGCTCCTCAAATAGGGGGAGGGAGCCCCAGCATTTT	CASSSSNRGREPQHF	TRBJ1-5	NA	NA	TRBV4-1
TGTGCCAGCAGCCTGGGAGAACCGGGACAGCGCACAGATACGCAGTATTTT	CASSLGEPGQRTDTQYF	TRBJ2-3	TRBD1	NA	TRBV5-4
TGCAGCGTTGGGCAGAGGGGCACTGAAGCTTTCTTT	CSVGQRGTEAFF	TRBJ1-1	NA	NA	TRBV29-1
TGTGCCAGCAGCCCCCGGCGGGCAACCTATGGCTACACCTTC	CASSPRRATYGYTF	TRBJ1-2	NA	few	TRBV7-3
TGTGCCAGCAGCTCCTATACTTCTGGGACCGGGACAGGGAGAGCTTTCTTT	CASSSYTSGTGTGRAFF	TRBJ1-1	TRBD1	once	TRBV7-6
TGTGCCAGCAGCTGGTCTCGGGAGCAAGAGACCCAGTACTTC	CASSWSREQETQYF	TRBJ2-5	NA	NA	TRBV7-2
TGTGCCAGCAGCCGGGACCAAGCTGGCGAGCAGTACTTC	CASSRDQAGEQYF	TRBJ2-7	NA	NA	TRBV5-4
TGCGCCAGCAGTACCCTGGGGGGGACAGGGGCGGCCGGGGAGCTGTTTTTT	CASSTLGGTGAAGELFF	TRBJ2-2	TRBD1	NA	TRBV23-1
TGTGCCAGCAGCCCGAGGGCCAACACCGGGGAGCTGTTTTTT	CASSPRANTGELFF	TRBJ2-2	NA	NA	TRBV14
TGTGCCAGCAGCTTAGGTTCTGGTGGCGGGGAGCTGTTTTTT	CASSLGSGGGELFF	TRBJ2-2	NA	NA	TRBV7-9
TGTGCCAGCAGCCCCCGGTTCGAGCGGGGGGCTCATACGCAGTATTTT	CASSPRFERGAHTQYF	TRBJ2-3	TRBD2	few	TRBV11-2
TGTGCCAGCAGCTTAGTCTGGGGACAGGGGGCTTACGAGCAGTACTTC	CASSLVWGQGAYEQYF	TRBJ2-7	TRBD1	NA	TRBV7-9
TGTGCCAGCAGCGTAGGGAGCGGGGGGGTCTACCAAGAGACCCAGTACTTC	CASSVGSGGVYQETQYF	TRBJ2-5	TRBD2	NA	TRBV9
TGTGCCAGCAGCCCTAGACAGGGGGACAGCTATGGCTACACCTTC	CASSPRQGDSYGYTF	TRBJ1-2	TRBD1	few	TRBV11-1
TGTGCCAGCAGCCCCCAGGGCACCACCAATAATTCACCCCTCCACTTT	CASSPQGTTNNSPLHF	TRBJ1-6	NA	NA	TRBV9
TGTGCCAGCTCAATCGGGAGGACTGGAAACACCATATATTTT	CASSIGRTGNTIYF	TRBJ1-3	NA	few	TRBV18
TGTGCCAGCAGCCCTCAAAGGGGAACGGGCAAAGCTTTCTTT	CASSPQRGTGKAFF	TRBJ1-1	NA	NA	TRBV14
TGTGCCAGCAGCCCTTCGGCCGCAGGGGCACATGAGCAGTTCTTC	CASSPSAAGAHEQFF	TRBJ2-1	NA	NA	TRBV9
TGTGCCTGGAGAGGGCCTCGGAGGGGTGGGGAGACCCAGTACTTC	CAWRGPRRGGETQYF	TRBJ2-5	NA	few	TRBV30
TGCGCCAGCCACCCGGGAGGGGGGACAGATACGCAGTATTTT	CASHPGGGTDTQYF	TRBJ2-3	TRBD2	NA	TRBV5-1
TGTGCCAGCAGCGTAGCTGGAAACCACAATGAGCAGTTCTTC	CASSVAGNHNEQFF	TRBJ2-1	NA	NA	TRBV9
TGTGCCAGCAGTGAACGACAGACACCTAATGAAAAACTGTTTTTT	CASSERQTPNEKLFF	TRBJ1-4	NA	NA	TRBV6-1
TGTGCCTGGAGTGTACTACCAGGGAACCACTACGAGCAGTACTTC	CAWSVLPGNHYEQYF	TRBJ2-7	NA	NA	TRBV30
TGTGCCAGCACCCCCCCCGGGACACTGGGCAGCACAGATACGCAGTATTTT	CASTPPGTLGSTDTQYF	TRBJ2-3	NA	few	TRBV28
TGCGCCAGCAGCCACCGGGACAGGGCCCTGGGAGAGCAGTACTTC	CASSHRDRALGEQYF	TRBJ2-7	TRBD1	NA	TRBV5-1
TGTGCCAGCTCACCCCTCCAAGAGACCCAGTACTTC	CASSPLQETQYF	TRBJ2-5	NA	few	TRBV18
TGTGCCAGCAGCTTATCAGGGCGAGAGACCCAGTACTTC	CASSLSGRETQYF	TRBJ2-5	NA	few	TRBV7-6
TGTGCCTGGAGCCCAGGGGGAAACTACGAGCAGTACTTC	CAWSPGGNYEQYF	TRBJ2-7	TRBD1	few	TRBV30
TGTGCCACCGGAAGGGCGGCGAACACCGGGGAGCTGTTTTTT	CATGRAANTGELFF	TRBJ2-2	NA	NA	TRBV25-1
TGCAGCGTGCCGGGGGGCGCGGGGACCATGGAGACCCAGTACTTC	CSVPGGAGTMETQYF	TRBJ2-5	NA	NA	TRBV29-1
TGTGCCAGCAGCCCCCTTACGGGGATTAAAGAGACCCAGTACTTC	CASSPLTGIKETQYF	TRBJ2-5	NA	few	TRBV5-6
TGTGCCAGCAGCTTAAGCGGTAGTGGGAATGAGCAGTTCTTC	CASSLSGSGNEQFF	TRBJ2-1	NA	NA	TRBV7-3
TGTGCCAGCAGCTTACAGGGCGACGACTACGAGCAGTACTTC	CASSLQGDDYEQYF	TRBJ2-7	NA	NA	TRBV5-6
TGTGCCAGCACCCTCACAGGGGATACGCAGTATTTT	CASTLTGDTQYF	TRBJ2-3	NA	NA	TRBV2
TGTGCCAGCAGTCCCCCAGGGGGGGAGCTGTTTTTT	CASSPPGGELFF	TRBJ2-2	NA	NA	TRBV27
TGCGCCAGCAGCCAAGACGTGGGAGGCGCAACCTACGAGCAGTACTTC	CASSQDVGGATYEQYF	TRBJ2-7	NA	few	TRBV4-3
TGCAGCGTCCGGGGCGTGGGCGCGGGAAAACTGTTTTTT	CSVRGVGAGKLFF	TRBJ1-4	NA	NA	TRBV29-1
TGCGCCAGCAAAGAGGGTCCACAGGACAATGAGCAGTTCTTC	CASKEGPQDNEQFF	TRBJ2-1	NA	few	TRBV5-1
TGTGCCAGCAGTCCCAGGGGATACACTGAAGCTTTCTTT	CASSPRGYTEAFF	TRBJ1-1	NA	few	TRBV6-5
TGTGCCAGCAGTCCGGGGGGGGACACAGATACGCAGTATTTT	CASSPGGDTDTQYF	TRBJ2-3	TRBD2	NA	TRBV11-2